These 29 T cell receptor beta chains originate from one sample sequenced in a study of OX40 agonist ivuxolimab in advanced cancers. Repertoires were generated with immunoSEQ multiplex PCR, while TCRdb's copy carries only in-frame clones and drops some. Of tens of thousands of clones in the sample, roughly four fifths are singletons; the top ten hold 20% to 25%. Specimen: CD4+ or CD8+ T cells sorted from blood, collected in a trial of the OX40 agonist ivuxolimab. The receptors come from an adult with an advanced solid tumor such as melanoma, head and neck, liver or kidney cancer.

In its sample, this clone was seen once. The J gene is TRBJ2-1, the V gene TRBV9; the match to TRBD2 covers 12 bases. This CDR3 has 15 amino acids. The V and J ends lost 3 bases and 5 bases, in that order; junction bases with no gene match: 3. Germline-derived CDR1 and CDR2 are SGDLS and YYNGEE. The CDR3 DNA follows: TGTGCCAGCAGCGGGACTAGCGGGGTGAACAATGAGCAGTTCTTC. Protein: CASSGTSGVNNEQFF. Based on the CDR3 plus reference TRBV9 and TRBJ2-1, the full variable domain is DSGVTQTPKHLITATGQRVTLRCSPRSGDLSVYWYQQSLDQGLQFLIQYYNGEERAKGNILERFSAQQFPDLHSELNLSSLELGDSALYFCASSGTSGVNNEQFFGPGTRLTVL.

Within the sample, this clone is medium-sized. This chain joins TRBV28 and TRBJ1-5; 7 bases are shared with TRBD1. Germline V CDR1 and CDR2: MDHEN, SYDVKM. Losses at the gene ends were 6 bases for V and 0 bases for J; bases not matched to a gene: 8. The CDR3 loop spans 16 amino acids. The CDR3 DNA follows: TGTGCCAGCAGACTTCCGGGACAGTATAGCAATCAGCCCCAGCATTTT. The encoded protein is CASRLPGQYSNQPQHF.

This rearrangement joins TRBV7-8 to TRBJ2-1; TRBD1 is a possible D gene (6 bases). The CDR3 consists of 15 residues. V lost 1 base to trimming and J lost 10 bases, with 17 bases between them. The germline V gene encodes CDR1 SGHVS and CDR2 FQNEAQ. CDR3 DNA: TGTGCCAGCAGCTTAGTACAGGGACCGTCAGGCGAGCAGTTCTTC. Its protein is CASSLVQGPSGEQFF.

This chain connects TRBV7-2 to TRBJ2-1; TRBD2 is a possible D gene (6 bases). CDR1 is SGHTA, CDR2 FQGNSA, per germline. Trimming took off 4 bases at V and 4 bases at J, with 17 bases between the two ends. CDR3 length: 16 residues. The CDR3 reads CASSYSPGAVYNEQFF. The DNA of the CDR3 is TGTGCCAGCAGCTACAGCCCGGGAGCCGTTTACAATGAGCAGTTCTTC. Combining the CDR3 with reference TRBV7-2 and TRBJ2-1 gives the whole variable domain GAGVSQSPSNKVTEKGKDVELRCDPISGHTALYWYRQSLGQGLEFLIYFQGNSAPDKSGLPSDRFSAERTGGSVSTLTIQRTQQEDSAVYLCASSYSPGAVYNEQFFGPGTRLTVL.

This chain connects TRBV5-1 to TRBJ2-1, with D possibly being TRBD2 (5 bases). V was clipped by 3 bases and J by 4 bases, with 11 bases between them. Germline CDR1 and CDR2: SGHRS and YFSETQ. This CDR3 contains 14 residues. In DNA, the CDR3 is TGCGCCAGCAGCTCCAGCCGCGGGTACAATGAGCAGTTCTTC. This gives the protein CASSSSRGYNEQFF.

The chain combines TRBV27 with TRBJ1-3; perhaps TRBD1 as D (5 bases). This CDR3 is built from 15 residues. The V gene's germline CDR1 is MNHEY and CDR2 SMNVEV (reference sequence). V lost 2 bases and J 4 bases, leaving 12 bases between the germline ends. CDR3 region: CASSLGQGLGNTIYF. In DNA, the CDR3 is TGTGCCAGCAGTTTAGGGCAGGGATTGGGAAACACCATATATTTT.

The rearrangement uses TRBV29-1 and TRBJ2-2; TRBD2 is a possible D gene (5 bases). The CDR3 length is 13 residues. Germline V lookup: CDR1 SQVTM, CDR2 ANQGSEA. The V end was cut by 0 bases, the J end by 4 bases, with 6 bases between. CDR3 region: CSVEDAGTGELFF. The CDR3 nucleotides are TGCAGCGTTGAAGACGCGGGCACCGGGGAGCTGTTTTTT.

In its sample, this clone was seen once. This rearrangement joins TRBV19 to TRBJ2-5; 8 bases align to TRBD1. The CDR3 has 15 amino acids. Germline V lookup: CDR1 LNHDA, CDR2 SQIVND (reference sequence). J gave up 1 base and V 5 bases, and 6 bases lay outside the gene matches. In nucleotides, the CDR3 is TGTGCCAGTAGTTTAACACAGGGGGTCCAAGAGACCCAGTACTTC. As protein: CASSLTQGVQETQYF.

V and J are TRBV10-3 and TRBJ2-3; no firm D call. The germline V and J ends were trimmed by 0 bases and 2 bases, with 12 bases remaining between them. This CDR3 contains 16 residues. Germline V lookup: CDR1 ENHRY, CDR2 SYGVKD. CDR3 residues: CAISESTTPNTDTQYF. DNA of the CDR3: TGTGCCATCAGTGAGTCAACTACCCCGAACACAGATACGCAGTATTTT.

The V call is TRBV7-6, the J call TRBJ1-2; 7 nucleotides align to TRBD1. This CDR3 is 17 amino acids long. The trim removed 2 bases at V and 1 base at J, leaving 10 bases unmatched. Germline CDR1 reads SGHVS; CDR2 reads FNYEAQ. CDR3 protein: CASSLTPIGQDNYGYTF. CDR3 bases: TGTGCCAGCAGCTTAACCCCGATCGGACAGGATAACTATGGCTACACCTTC.

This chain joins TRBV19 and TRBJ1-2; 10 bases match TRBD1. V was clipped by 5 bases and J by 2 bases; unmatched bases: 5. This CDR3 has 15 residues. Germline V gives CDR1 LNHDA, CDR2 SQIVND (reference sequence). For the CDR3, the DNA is TGTGCCAGTAGTGAGCGACAGGGGGCGAACTATGGCTACACCTTC. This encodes CASSERQGANYGYTF.

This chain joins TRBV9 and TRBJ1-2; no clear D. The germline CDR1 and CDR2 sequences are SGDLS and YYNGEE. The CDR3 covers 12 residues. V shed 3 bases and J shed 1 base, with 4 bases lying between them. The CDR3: CASSDDNYGYTF. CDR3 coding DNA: TGTGCCAGCAGCGACGATAACTATGGCTACACCTTC.

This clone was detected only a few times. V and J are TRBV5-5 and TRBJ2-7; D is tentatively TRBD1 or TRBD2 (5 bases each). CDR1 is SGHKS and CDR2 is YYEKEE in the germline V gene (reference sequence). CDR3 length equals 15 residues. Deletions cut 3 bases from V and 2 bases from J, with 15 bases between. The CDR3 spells CASSSWDRFPYEQYF. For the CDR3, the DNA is TGTGCCAGCAGCTCCTGGGACCGCTTCCCCTACGAGCAGTACTTC. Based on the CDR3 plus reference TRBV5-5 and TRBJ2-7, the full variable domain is DAGVTQSPTHLIKTRGQQVTLRCSPISGHKSVSWYQQVLGQGPQFIFQYYEKEERGRGNFPDRFSARQFPNYSSELNVNALLLGDSALYLCASSSWDRFPYEQYFGPGTRLTVT.

CDR3 in amino acids: CASSLWEGQLTPSSHSYEQYF. The CDR3 DNA follows: TGTGCCAGCAGTTTATGGGAAGGACAGCTTACCCCGAGCTCTCACTCCTACGAGCAGTACTTC. The gene calls are TRBV28 and TRBJ2-7, with D possibly TRBD1 on 6 matching bases. V lost 0 bases and J 0 bases, leaving 27 bases between the germline ends. Germline V lookup: CDR1 MDHEN, CDR2 SYDVKM. CDR3 length equals 21 residues.

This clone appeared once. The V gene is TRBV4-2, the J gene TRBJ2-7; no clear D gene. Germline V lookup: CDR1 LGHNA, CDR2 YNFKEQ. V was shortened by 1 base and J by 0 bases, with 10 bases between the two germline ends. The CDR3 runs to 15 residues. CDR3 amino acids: CASSQAITASYEQYF. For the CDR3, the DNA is TGTGCCAGCAGCCAAGCGATAACAGCCTCCTACGAGCAGTACTTC.

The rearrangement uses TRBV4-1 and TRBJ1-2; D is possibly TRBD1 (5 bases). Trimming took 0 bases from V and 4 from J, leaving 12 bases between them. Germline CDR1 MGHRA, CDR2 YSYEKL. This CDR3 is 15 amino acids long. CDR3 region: CASSQESGRAYGYTF. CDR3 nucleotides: TGCGCCAGCAGCCAAGAATCGGGGCGCGCCTATGGCTACACCTTC.

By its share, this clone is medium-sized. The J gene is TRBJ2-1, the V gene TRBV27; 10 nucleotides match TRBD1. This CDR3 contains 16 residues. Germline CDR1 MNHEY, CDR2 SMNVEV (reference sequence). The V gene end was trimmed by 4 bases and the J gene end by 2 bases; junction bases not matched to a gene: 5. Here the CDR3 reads CASSSSGTGAYNEQFF. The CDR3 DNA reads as TGTGCCAGCAGTTCCTCCGGGACAGGGGCCTACAATGAGCAGTTCTTC.

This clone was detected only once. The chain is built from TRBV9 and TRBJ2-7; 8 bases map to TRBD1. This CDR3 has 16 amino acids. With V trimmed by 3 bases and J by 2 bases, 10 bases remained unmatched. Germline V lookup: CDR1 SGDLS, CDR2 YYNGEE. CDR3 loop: CASSGATDRATYEQYF. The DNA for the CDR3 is TGTGCCAGCAGCGGAGCAACGGACAGGGCGACCTACGAGCAGTACTTC.

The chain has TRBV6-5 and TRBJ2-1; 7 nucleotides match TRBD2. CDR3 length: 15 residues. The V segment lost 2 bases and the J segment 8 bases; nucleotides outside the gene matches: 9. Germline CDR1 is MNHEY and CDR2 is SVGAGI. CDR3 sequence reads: CASSYVGGPIDEQFF. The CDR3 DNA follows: TGTGCCAGCAGTTACGTGGGAGGGCCCATAGATGAGCAGTTCTTC.

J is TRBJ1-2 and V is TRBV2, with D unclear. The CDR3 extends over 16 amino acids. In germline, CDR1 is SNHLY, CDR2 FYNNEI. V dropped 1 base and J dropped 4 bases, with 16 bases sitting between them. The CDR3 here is CASSEVSGADGYGYTF. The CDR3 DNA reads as TGTGCCAGCAGTGAAGTATCGGGCGCAGACGGCTATGGCTACACCTTC.

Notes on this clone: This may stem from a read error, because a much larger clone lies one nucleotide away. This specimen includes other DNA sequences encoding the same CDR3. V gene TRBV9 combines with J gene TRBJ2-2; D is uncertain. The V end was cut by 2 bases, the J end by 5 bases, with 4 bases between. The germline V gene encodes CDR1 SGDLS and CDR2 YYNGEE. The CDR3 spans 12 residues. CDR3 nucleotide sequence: TGTGCCAGCAGCGTCCGGACCGGGGAGCTGTTTTTT. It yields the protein CASSVRTGELFF.

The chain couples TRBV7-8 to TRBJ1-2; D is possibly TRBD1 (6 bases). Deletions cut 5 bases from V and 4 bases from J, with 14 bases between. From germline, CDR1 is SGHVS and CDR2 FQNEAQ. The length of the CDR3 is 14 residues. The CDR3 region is CASSQNRVVYGYTF. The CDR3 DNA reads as TGTGCCAGCAGCCAAAACAGGGTGGTCTATGGCTACACCTTC. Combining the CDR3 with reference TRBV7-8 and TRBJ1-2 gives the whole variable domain GAGVSQSPRYKVAKRGQDVALRCDPISGHVSLFWYQQALGQGPEFLTYFQNEAQLDKSGLPSDRFFAERPEGSVSTLKIQRTQQEDSAVYLCASSQNRVVYGYTFGSGTRLTVV.

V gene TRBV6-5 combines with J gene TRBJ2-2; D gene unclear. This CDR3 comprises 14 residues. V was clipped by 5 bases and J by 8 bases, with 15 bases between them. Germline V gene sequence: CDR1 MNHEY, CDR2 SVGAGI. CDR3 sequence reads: CASSEEPGKGELFF. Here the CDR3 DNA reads TGTGCCAGCAGTGAAGAACCTGGGAAGGGGGAGCTGTTTTTT.

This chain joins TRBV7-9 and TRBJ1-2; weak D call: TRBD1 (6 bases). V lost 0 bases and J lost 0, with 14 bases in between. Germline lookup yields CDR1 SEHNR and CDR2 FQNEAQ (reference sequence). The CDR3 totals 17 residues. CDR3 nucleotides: TGTGCCAGCAGCTTAGCGGGCGGACAGCGGGCTAACTATGGCTACACCTTC. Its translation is CASSLAGGQRANYGYTF.

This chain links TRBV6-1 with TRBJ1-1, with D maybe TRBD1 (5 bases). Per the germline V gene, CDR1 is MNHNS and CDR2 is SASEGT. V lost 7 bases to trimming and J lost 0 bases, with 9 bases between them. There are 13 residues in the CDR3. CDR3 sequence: CASMGHLNTEAFF. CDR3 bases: TGTGCCAGCATGGGGCACCTGAACACTGAAGCTTTCTTT.

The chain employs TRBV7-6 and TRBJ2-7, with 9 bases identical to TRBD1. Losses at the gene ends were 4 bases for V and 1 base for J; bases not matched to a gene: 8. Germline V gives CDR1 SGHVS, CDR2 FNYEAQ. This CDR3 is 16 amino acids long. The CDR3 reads CASSSGTGTGSYEQYF. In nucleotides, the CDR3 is TGTGCCAGCAGCTCCGGGACAGGGACTGGGTCCTACGAGCAGTACTTC.

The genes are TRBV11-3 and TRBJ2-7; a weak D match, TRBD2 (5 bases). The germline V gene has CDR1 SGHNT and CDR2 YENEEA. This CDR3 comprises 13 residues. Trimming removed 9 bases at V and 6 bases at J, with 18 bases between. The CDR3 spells CASSAGHRLEQYF. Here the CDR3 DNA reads TGTGCCAGTTCCGCGGGCCACCGTCTCGAGCAGTACTTC.

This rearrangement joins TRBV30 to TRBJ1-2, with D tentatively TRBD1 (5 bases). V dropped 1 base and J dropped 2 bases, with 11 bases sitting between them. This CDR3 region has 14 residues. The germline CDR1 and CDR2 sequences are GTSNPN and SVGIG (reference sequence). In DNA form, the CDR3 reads TGTGCCTGGAGTGGCCCGACAGTGAACTATGGCTACACCTTC. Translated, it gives CAWSGPTVNYGYTF.

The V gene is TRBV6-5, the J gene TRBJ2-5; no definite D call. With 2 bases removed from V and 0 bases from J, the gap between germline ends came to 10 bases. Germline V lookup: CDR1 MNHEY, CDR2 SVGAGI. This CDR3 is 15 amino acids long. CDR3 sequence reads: CASSYTGGNQETQYF. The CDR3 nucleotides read TGTGCCAGCAGTTACACGGGCGGAAACCAAGAGACCCAGTACTTC.